Listed here are 20 T cell receptor beta chains from one sample, sequenced in a study of monozygotic twins with inflammatory bowel disease. TCRdb reprocessed the 5' RACE reads, keeping one entry per CDR3 protein, no DNA. Here the sample table reports fewer than 350,000 distinct CDR3 sequences. The material sequenced was blood. These receptor sequences come from a human donor with ulcerative colitis or Crohn's disease, or a healthy co-twin of an affected twin (not recorded which).

This chain connects TRBV12-3 or TRBV12-4 to TRBJ1-1; the D call from TCRdb, TRBD1, cannot be confirmed without DNA. The CDR3 extends over 14 amino acids. The CDR3 protein is CASSRDRGGTEAFF.

The J gene is TRBJ1-3, the V gene TRBV24-1. The CDR3 covers 13 residues. Germline-derived CDR1 and CDR2 are KGHDR and SFDVKD. The CDR3 protein is CATSDLSGNTIYF.

The CDR3 spells CASMGEIKNIQYF. The rearrangement joins TRBV6-4 to TRBJ2-4; TCRdb selects TRBD1, and the lack of DNA leaves this call unchecked. The CDR3 has 13 amino acids. Germline V CDR1 and CDR2: MRHNA, SNTAGT.

V usage is TRBV18 and J usage is TRBJ2-1. The CDR3 is 13 residues long. Germline V gene data show CDR1 as KGHSH and CDR2 as LQKENI. The CDR3 reads CASSPPSGNEQFF.

The J gene is TRBJ1-1, the V gene TRBV19. Germline V gene data show CDR1 as LNHDA and CDR2 as SQIVND (reference sequence). This CDR3 region has 13 residues. This CDR3 reads CASSTLRNTEAFF.

This chain links TRBV12-3 or TRBV12-4 with TRBJ1-2; TCRdb's assignment of TRBD1 cannot be checked, as there is no DNA. This CDR3 region has 13 residues. CDR3: CASSPDRYYGYTF.

V and J are TRBV28 and TRBJ1-5; TCRdb outputs TRBD1, but without DNA this stays unchecked. The CDR3 extends over 14 amino acids. Looked up from germline, CDR1 is MDHEN and CDR2 is SYDVKM. This CDR3 is CASSPPGTNQPQHF.

V is TRBV3-1 and J is TRBJ2-1; TCRdb outputs TRBD2, but without DNA this stays unchecked. The CDR3 covers 15 residues. CDR1 LGHDT and CDR2 YNNKEL come from the germline V gene (reference sequence). CDR3 residues: CASVDYSGSYNEQFF.

V gene TRBV29-1 combines with J gene TRBJ2-5; TCRdb calls TRBD2, which cannot be checked without DNA. This CDR3 is 16 amino acids long. Per germline, CDR1 SQVTM and CDR2 ANQGSEA. This CDR3 is CSVVPSTSGSQGTQYF. The entire variable domain, with the rest obtained from reference TRBV29-1 and TRBJ2-5, is as follows: SAVISQKPSRDICQRGTSLTIQCQVDSQVTMMFWYRQQPGQSLTLIATANQGSEATYESGFVIDKFPISRPNLTFSTLTVSNMSPEDSSIYLCSVVPSTSGSQGTQYFGPGTRLLVL.

The chain couples TRBV28 to TRBJ2-7; TCRdb's D gene call, TRBD1, goes unchecked for lack of DNA. The CDR3 is 14 amino acids. Looked up from germline, CDR1 is MDHEN and CDR2 is SYDVKM. CDR3 sequence reads: CASGGTGEDYEQYF.

This sequence joins TRBV29-1 and TRBJ1-4; the D call from TCRdb, TRBD1, cannot be confirmed without DNA. CDR1 and CDR2 from the germline V gene are SQVTM and ANQGSEA. The CDR3 has 15 residues. The CDR3 sequence is CSVGGVPLHEEKLFF.

J is TRBJ2-5 and V is TRBV5-1. CDR3 length: 14 amino acids. Germline V gene lookup returns CDR1 SGHRS and CDR2 YFSETQ. The CDR3: CASSLATVGETQYF.

This chain connects TRBV12-3 or TRBV12-4 to TRBJ2-2; as DNA is missing, the TRBD1 call by TCRdb cannot be tested. The CDR3 extends over 16 amino acids. CDR3 loop: CASSLIAGAGTGELFF.

The rearrangement links TRBV4-3 to TRBJ2-3; absent DNA, TCRdb's TRBD2 call cannot be checked. Germline-derived CDR1 and CDR2 are LGHNA and YSLEER. CDR3 length: 13 amino acids. This CDR3 reads CASSQEGSIMQYF.

The rearrangement links TRBV5-1 to TRBJ2-5. CDR3 length: 15 residues. The germline V gene encodes CDR1 SGHRS and CDR2 YFSETQ. This CDR3 is CASSLGSAIKETQYF.

The V call is TRBV20-1, the J call TRBJ1-4. From germline, CDR1 is DFQATT and CDR2 SNEGSKA (reference sequence). There are 14 residues in the CDR3. CDR3 region: CSARAGEGNEKLFF.

The chain links TRBV6-6 to TRBJ2-3; TCRdb picks TRBD2, but there is no DNA to check that call. The germline CDR1 and CDR2 sequences are MNHNY and SVGAGI (reference sequence). The CDR3 consists of 11 residues. The CDR3 reads CASRREDSPYF.

The J gene is TRBJ2-2, the V gene TRBV20-1. The CDR3 is 14 amino acids. Germline CDR1 and CDR2: DFQATT and SNEGSKA (reference sequence). The CDR3 region is CSARELSNTGELFF.

The rearrangement links TRBV5-5 to TRBJ2-1. CDR3 length: 14 amino acids. Germline lookup yields CDR1 SGHKS and CDR2 YYEKEE (reference sequence). CDR3: CASSFAGSVNEQFF.

The chain couples TRBV20-1 to TRBJ2-5; TCRdb indicates TRBD2, and absent DNA this call remains unverified. Per the germline V gene, CDR1 is DFQATT and CDR2 is SNEGSKA (reference sequence). The CDR3 sequence is 13 residues long. The chain's CDR3 is CSARPSGKETQYF.